These T cell receptor beta chains were read from a single sample in a study of T-cell reconstitution after alpha-beta-depleted transplantation in children. In TCRdb, the PCR reads were re-called with MiXCR into one record per CDR3 protein. Here the sample spans a few hundred thousand distinct CDR3 sequences, 25% to 30% being singletons. Sequenced material: PBMCs, taken before TCRalphabeta/CD19-depleted stem cell transplant. These receptors originate from a boy under three years old with Wiskott-Aldrich syndrome, due to receive a stem cell transplant. The conserved cysteine and the conserved F or W are not part of the CDR3 here. Size values are once, few and many counts, or a class for expanded clones, and some rows have none.

clone_size,v_call,cdr3_aa
-,TRBV4-2,ASSQAAGLAGGDDTQY
-,TRBV12-3/TRBV12-4,ASSQHRSGNTIY
-,TRBV7-9,ASSLVDRGSEKLF
-,TRBV20-1,SAGRGATYEQY
few,TRBV5-1,ASSQRDWAYEQY
-,TRBV5-1,ASSPPKGSGRSYNEQF
-,TRBV20-1,SATDTSGNTIY
few,TRBV5-1,ASSLVSGSLYNEQF
-,TRBV7-7,ASSLLQSTGELF
-,TRBV28,ASRERGSSYNEQF
few,TRBV6-5,ASSWTAQYNEQF
-,TRBV9,ASSVGPGAEAF
-,TRBV5-1,ASSQKGLAGIGGELF
-,TRBV29-1,SVVVSSYNEQF
few,TRBV4-1,ASSQEVGNTEAF
-,TRBV7-6,ASSLGSPSGSLFYEQY
-,TRBV5-6,ASSFRTSGRIHEQY
few,TRBV5-1,ASSLAAGVRTEAF
-,TRBV6-5,ASSYPGTGGGYGYT
few,TRBV20-1,SAILTETYEQY
few,TRBV28,ASRRTQETQY
few,TRBV28,ASSSGQGGEQF
few,TRBV15,ATSRDLRETQY
few,TRBV20-1,SAGLAVRETQY
-,TRBV12-5,ASSPTGTWETQY
-,TRBV6-1,ASSQSGVSYNEQF
few,TRBV5-1,ASSLHGSAQETQY
few,TRBV5-1,ASSSPAGVSRTDTQY
-,TRBV5-1,ASSLAHQVVDTQY
few,TRBV6-1,ASSVGFTDTQY
-,TRBV10-1,ASSTRFTDTQY
few,TRBV15,ATSIRTGAFSGANVLT
-,TRBV5-1,ASSLFQGRMNTEAF
few,TRBV15,ATSRDSFVIQY
-,TRBV6-2/TRBV6-3,ASSGLAGAGEQY
-,TRBV5-1,ASSLAQGGPEAF
-,TRBV6-4,ASSEGLADTDTQY
few,TRBV6-6,ASSSGATEAF
-,TRBV5-1,ASSLMTGTDTQY
-,TRBV27,ASSLSGLAGGLRYNEQF
-,TRBV21-1,ASSKDKGRRYEQY
-,TRBV20-1,SARPLEGYT
few,TRBV20-1,SAQLPGNEQF
-,TRBV5-1,ASSLRGRLDQAKNIQY
-,TRBV5-1,ASSLEGGVYNEQF
-,TRBV11-2,ASSPVDRLFLVTSTDTQY
-,TRBV7-2,ASSFQVGSNQPQH
many,TRBV5-1,ASSSGTSSRYNEQF
-,TRBV6-5,ASSYGSGTSGPSGDTQY
-,TRBV12-3/TRBV12-4,ASSWPRGETQY
-,TRBV7-3,ASSTSPSNEQF
-,TRBV18,ASSPRGVPYEQY
-,TRBV10-2,ASSSGNRYEQY
-,TRBV3-1,ASSQDRASGKLF
few,TRBV7-3,ASSLGTPSNNEQF
few,TRBV20-1,SARRDGDTEAF
few,TRBV10-3,AISRDSPNEQY
few,TRBV7-6,ASSSPTSGTSTDTQY
few,TRBV30,AWRVKNGYT